Detailed here is one T cell receptor beta chain. Its antigen remains unidentified. The data were taken from a study of cytomegalovirus exposure and HLA in healthy donors. Generated by immunoSEQ multiplex PCR, the TCRdb table keeps only in-frame clones and is missing some. Of roughly 80,000 clones listed, roughly 91% are singletons. CDR3 length: 15 residues. Between the trimmed V and J ends, which lost 3 bases and 3 bases, there was a span of 12 bases. Germline V gene lookup returns CDR1 ENHRY and CDR2 SYGVKD. Study observations and caveats: Some TCR beta chains (roughly 160 of them) were listed as cytomegalovirus-associated.

This clonotype was sampled from a young man in good health and CMV-seronegative. V gene TRBV10-3 combines with J gene TRBJ1-5; D is possibly TRBD1 (5 bases). The sequencing input was PBMCs. CDR3 DNA sequence: TGTGCCATCAGTGATGGGGGGAGTAACAATCAGCCCCAGCATTTT. This gives the protein CAISDGGSNNQPQHF.